This T cell receptor (beta chain) was identified during a study of cytomegalovirus exposure and HLA in healthy donors. 60 Vbeta and 13 Jbeta primers were used in PCR. Clones were sequenced by immunoSEQ multiplex PCR, and TCRdb holds only the in-frame ones, with some missing. Of 100,000 to 150,000 clones listed, about four fifths are singletons. Germline CDR1 reads MNHEY; CDR2 reads SVGAGI. V lost 7 bases, J lost 6 bases, and 8 bases stayed unmatched. The CDR3 has 13 amino acids. The sample taken for sequencing was PBMCs. The rearrangement joins TRBV6-5 to TRBJ1-2, with 7 nucleotides matching TRBD1. The receptor comes from a human donor in good health. The CDR3 DNA is TGTGCCAGCACCAGGGGGGCGACGGATGGCTACACCTTC. Its protein is CASTRGATDGYTF.